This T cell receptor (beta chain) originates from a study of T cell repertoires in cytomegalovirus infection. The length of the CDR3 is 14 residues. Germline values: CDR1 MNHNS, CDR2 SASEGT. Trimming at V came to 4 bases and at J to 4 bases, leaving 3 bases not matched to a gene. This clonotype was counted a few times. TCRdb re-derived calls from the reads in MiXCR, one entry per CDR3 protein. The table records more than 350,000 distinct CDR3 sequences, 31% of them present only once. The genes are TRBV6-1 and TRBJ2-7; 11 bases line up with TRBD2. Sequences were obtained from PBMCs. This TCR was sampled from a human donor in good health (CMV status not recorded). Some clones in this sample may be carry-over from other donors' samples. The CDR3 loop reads CASSVGTSGYEQYF. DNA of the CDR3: TGTGCCAGCAGTGTCGGGACTAGCGGATACGAGCAGTACTTC.